What follows are 14 T cell receptor beta chains derived from one specimen sequenced in a study of Ad26.COV2.S vaccination and SARS-CoV-2 variants (dated by TCRdb to the early 2020s). The treatment or condition label for this specimen denotes: about 20 received Ad26.COV2.S at low or high dose, single or two shots; roughly five received placebo; per-sample allocation not given. For vaccine and placebo recipients, repertoires were sequenced using samples collected on day 63 after the first injection. The library was obtained by the immunoSEQ multiplex PCR assay. This immuneACCESS table, as held by TCRdb, lists in-frame sequences with V and J called but not all clones. Of the missing ones, under half trace to an unresolved V gene in checked studies; the others have no known cause. The sample contains over 350,000 clones, around 85% of them found a single time. 3.5% of the sample belongs to the ten largest clones.

The sample consisted of peripheral blood, taken in a trial of Ad26.COV2.S vaccine versus placebo. All receptors derive from a person between 18 and 65 years old who received the Ad26.COV2.S COVID-19 vaccine or a placebo.

This sequence joins TRBV19 and TRBJ1-4; no clear D gene. The CDR3 has 14 residues. V dropped 8 bases and J dropped 7 bases, with 17 bases sitting between them. CDR1 LNHDA and CDR2 SQIVND come from the germline V gene (reference sequence). The DNA for the CDR3 is TGTGCCAGTTTGGACGTCCTCGGAACTGAAAAACTGTTTTTT. Its translation is CASLDVLGTEKLFF.

V is TRBV5-4 and J is TRBJ1-1, with 8 bases identical to TRBD1. Losses at the gene ends were 3 bases for V and 11 bases for J; bases not matched to a gene: 3. The germline CDR1 and CDR2 sequences are SGHNT and YYREEE (reference sequence). The CDR3 has 11 residues. In DNA, the CDR3 is TGTGCCAGCAGCTCGGACAGGGAGGCTTTCTTT. Its translation is CASSSDREAFF.

The CDR3 is CASSRQISYEQYF. The CDR3 bases are TGTGCCAGCAGCCGACAGATCTCCTACGAGCAGTACTTC. The rearrangement uses TRBV7-9 and TRBJ2-7, with D perhaps matching TRBD1 (5 bases). Germline V gives CDR1 SEHNR, CDR2 FQNEAQ (reference sequence). This CDR3 is built from 13 residues. V dropped 5 bases and J dropped 0 bases, with 8 bases sitting between them.

The chain has TRBV6-2 or TRBV6-3 and TRBJ1-2, with 9 positions matching TRBD1. After removal of 5 bases from V and 0 bases from J, the junction contained 10 bases not matched to a gene. The CDR3 length is 17 residues. Per germline, CDR1 MNHEY and CDR2 SVGEGT. CDR3: CASSRPGTGKSNYGYTF. CDR3 nucleotide sequence: TGTGCCAGCAGTCGCCCCGGGACAGGGAAATCTAACTATGGCTACACCTTC.

V usage is TRBV7-8 and J usage is TRBJ1-2; 7 bases align to TRBD1. CDR3 length: 16 residues. CDR1 and CDR2 (germline): SGHVS, FQNEAQ. The trim removed 5 bases at V and 7 bases at J, leaving 16 bases unmatched. The CDR3 DNA is TGTGCCAGCAGCCCCATAACGATGACAGGGACCAGTGGCTACACCTTC. It specifies CASSPITMTGTSGYTF.

The chain has TRBV7-7 and TRBJ2-1; 9 bases are a match to TRBD2. CDR3 length: 19 amino acids. The V gene end was trimmed by 0 bases and the J gene end by 1 base; junction bases not matched to a gene: 10. The germline gives CDR1 SSHAT, CDR2 FNYEAQ (reference sequence). CDR3 nucleotides: TGTGCCAGCAGCTTAGCGAGGGGGCTAGCGGGGAGGTCCTACAATGAGCAGTTCTTC. It specifies CASSLARGLAGRSYNEQFF.

This rearrangement joins TRBV12-3 or TRBV12-4 to TRBJ1-4; D gene uncertain. V lost 6 bases and J 11 bases, leaving 13 bases between the germline ends. This CDR3 is built from 12 residues. The CDR3 region is CASRAGVSKLFF. Written as DNA, the CDR3 is TGTGCCAGCAGAGCGGGTGTCAGCAAACTGTTTTTT.

V is TRBV4-3 and J is TRBJ1-4; no clear D. Trimming stripped 0 bases from V and 7 bases from J, with 9 bases between. The CDR3 has 14 amino acids. CDR1 is LGHNA and CDR2 is YSLEER in the germline V gene. The CDR3: CASSQDRWSEKLFF. In DNA form, the CDR3 reads TGCGCCAGCAGCCAAGACAGATGGAGTGAAAAACTGTTTTTT.

This chain joins TRBV5-6 and TRBJ2-7; 8 bases agree with TRBD1. J lost 3 bases, V lost 3 bases, and 8 bases had no gene match. Germline V lookup: CDR1 SGHDT, CDR2 YYEEEE. This CDR3 has 15 residues. CDR3 protein: CASSSDGQGSYEQYF. The CDR3 coding sequence is TGTGCCAGCAGCTCGGACGGACAGGGTAGCTACGAGCAGTACTTC.

The rearrangement joins TRBV7-9 to TRBJ2-7; 9 bases agree with TRBD1. Germline values: CDR1 SEHNR, CDR2 FQNEAQ (reference sequence). The trim removed 5 bases at V and 2 bases at J, leaving 4 bases unmatched. The CDR3 extends over 14 amino acids. The CDR3 loop is CASSQGQGTYEQYF. The CDR3 DNA sequence: TGTGCCAGCAGCCAGGGACAGGGAACCTACGAGCAGTACTTC.

The chain employs TRBV7-9 and TRBJ1-6; TRBD1 matches at 7 bases. V shed 6 bases, J shed 4 bases, and the junction held 6 bases outside the gene matches. Looked up from germline, CDR1 is SEHNR and CDR2 is FQNEAQ (reference sequence). The CDR3 length is 15 residues. The CDR3 protein is CASRQGQTYNSPLHF. CDR3 nucleotide sequence: TGTGCCAGCAGGCAGGGACAGACTTATAATTCACCCCTCCACTTT.

This clone was observed a handful of times. V is TRBV10-1 and J is TRBJ2-1; weak D call: TRBD1 (6 bases). Germline assignment: CDR1 WNHNN and CDR2 SYGVQD (reference sequence). V lost 0 bases to trimming and J lost 8 bases, with 14 bases between them. This CDR3 is built from 15 residues. The DNA for the CDR3 is TGCGCCAGCAGTGAGTCCGGACTGGGGGCGGATGAGCAGTTCTTC. As protein: CASSESGLGADEQFF.

This chain joins TRBV6-5 and TRBJ2-1; TRBD1 agrees at 10 bases. The germline V gene has CDR1 MNHEY and CDR2 SVGAGI. V shed 1 base and J 3 bases; nucleotides not matched to a gene: 0. This CDR3 has 15 residues. Written as DNA, the CDR3 is TGTGCCAGCAGTTACTGGGACAGGGGCTACAATGAGCAGTTCTTC. Translation: CASSYWDRGYNEQFF.

CDR3: CASSRQGAETQYF. The CDR3 bases are TGTGCCAGCAGCAGACAGGGTGCGGAGACCCAGTACTTC. The gene calls are TRBV6-5 and TRBJ2-5; 7 nucleotides align to TRBD1. V lost 6 bases and J lost 5; bases outside the gene matches: 6. This CDR3 is built from 13 residues. Germline values: CDR1 MNHEY, CDR2 SVGAGI.